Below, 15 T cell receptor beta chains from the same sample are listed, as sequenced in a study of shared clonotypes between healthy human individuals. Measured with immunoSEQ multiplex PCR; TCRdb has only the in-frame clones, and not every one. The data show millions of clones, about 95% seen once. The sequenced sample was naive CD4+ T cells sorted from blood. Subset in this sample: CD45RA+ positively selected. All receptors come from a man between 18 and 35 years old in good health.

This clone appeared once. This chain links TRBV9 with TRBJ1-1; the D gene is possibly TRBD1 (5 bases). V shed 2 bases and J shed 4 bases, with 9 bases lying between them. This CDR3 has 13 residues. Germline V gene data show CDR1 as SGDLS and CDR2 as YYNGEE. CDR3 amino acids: CASSVRDGTEAFF. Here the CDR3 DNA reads TGTGCCAGCAGCGTCAGGGATGGCACTGAAGCTTTCTTT.

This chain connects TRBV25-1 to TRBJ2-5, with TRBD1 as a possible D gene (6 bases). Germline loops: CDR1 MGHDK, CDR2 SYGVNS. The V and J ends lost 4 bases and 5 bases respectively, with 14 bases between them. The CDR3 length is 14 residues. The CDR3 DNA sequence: TGTGCCAGCAGTGGTACCCTGGGGGCGGAGACCCAGTACTTC. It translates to CASSGTLGAETQYF.

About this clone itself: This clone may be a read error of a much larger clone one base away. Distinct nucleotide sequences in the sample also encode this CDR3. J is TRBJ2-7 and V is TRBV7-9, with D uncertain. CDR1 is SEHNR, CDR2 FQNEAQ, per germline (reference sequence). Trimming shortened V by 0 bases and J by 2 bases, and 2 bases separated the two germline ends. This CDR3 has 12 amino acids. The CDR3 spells CASSLATYEQYF. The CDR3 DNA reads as TGTGCCAGCAGCTTAGCGACCTACGAGCAGTACTTC.

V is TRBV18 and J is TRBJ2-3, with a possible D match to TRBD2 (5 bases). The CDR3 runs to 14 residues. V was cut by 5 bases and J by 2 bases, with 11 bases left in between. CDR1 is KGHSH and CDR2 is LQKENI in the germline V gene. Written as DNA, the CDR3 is TGTGCCAGCTCATCTGGACTCATCACAGATACGCAGTATTTT. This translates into CASSSGLITDTQYF.

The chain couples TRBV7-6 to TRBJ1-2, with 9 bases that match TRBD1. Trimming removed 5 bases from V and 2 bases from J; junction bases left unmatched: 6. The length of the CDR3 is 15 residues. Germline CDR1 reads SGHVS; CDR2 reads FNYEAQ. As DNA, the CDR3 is TGTGCCAGCAGCGAGGAACAGGGGGCGAACTATGGCTACACCTTC. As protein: CASSEEQGANYGYTF.

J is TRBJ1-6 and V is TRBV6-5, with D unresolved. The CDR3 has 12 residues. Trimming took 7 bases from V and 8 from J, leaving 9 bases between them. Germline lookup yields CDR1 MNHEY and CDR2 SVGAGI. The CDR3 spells CASKRWDSPLHF. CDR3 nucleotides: TGTGCCAGCAAGCGGTGGGATTCACCCCTCCACTTT.

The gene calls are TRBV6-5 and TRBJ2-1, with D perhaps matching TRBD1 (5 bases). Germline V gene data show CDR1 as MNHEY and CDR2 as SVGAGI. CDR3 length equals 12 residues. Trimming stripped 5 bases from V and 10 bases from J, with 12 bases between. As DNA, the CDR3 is TGTGCCAGCAGTCGTGGGGCCGGGGAGCAGTTCTTC. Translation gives CASSRGAGEQFF.

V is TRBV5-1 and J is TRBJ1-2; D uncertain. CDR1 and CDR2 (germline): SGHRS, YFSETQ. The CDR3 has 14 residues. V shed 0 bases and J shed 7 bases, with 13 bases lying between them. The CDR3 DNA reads TGCGCCAGCAGCTTGGCCTTGCCTGATTTTGGCTACACCTTC. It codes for CASSLALPDFGYTF.

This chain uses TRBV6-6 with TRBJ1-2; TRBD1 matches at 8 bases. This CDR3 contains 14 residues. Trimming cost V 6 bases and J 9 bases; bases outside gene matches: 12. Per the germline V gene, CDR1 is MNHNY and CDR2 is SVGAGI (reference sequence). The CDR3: CASRTGGSVRSYTF. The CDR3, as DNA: TGTGCCAGCAGAACAGGGGGGAGCGTGCGTAGCTACACCTTC.

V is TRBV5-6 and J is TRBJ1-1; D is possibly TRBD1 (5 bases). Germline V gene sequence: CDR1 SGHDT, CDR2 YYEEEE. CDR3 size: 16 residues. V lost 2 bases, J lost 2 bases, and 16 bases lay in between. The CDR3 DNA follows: TGTGCCAGCAGCTTTCTTCCGGGACGAAAAAACACTGAAGCTTTCTTT. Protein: CASSFLPGRKNTEAFF.

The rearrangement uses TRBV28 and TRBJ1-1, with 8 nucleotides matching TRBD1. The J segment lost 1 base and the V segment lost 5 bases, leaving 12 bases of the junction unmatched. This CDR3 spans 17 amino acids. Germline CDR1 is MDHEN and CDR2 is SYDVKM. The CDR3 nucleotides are TGTGCCAGCAGTCCGGACAGGGTAAAAGTGACGAACACTGAAGCTTTCTTT. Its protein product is CASSPDRVKVTNTEAFF.

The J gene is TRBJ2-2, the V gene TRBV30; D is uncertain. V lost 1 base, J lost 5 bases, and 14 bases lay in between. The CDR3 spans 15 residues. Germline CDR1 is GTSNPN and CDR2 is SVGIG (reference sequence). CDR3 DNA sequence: TGTGCCTGGAGTGCCTACAGTTTCGAAACCGGGGAGCTGTTTTTT. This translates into CAWSAYSFETGELFF.

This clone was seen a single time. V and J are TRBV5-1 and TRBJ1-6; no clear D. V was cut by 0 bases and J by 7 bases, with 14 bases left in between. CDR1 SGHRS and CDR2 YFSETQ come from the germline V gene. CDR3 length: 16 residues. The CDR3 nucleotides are TGCGCCAGCAGCTTGGGCGGTGGTGTGTCGAATTCACCCCTCCACTTT. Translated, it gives CASSLGGGVSNSPLHF.

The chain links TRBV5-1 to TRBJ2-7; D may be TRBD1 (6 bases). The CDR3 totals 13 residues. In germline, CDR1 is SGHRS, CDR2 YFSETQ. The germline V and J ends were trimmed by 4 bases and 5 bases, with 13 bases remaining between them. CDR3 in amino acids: CASSLTGLNEQYF. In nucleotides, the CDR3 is TGCGCCAGCAGCCTAACAGGGTTGAACGAGCAGTACTTC.

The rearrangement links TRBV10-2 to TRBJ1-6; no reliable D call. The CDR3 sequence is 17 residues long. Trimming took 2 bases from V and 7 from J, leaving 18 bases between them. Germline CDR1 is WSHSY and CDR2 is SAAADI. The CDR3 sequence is CASSEPAGAGRNSPLHF. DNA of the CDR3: TGCGCCAGCAGTGAGCCGGCGGGCGCCGGGAGAAATTCACCCCTCCACTTT.